This entry lists 14 T cell receptor beta chains sequenced from one sample in a study of T cell responses to AZD1222 COVID-19 vaccine. Sequencing used immunoSEQ multiplex PCR; TCRdb keeps in-frame clones, though not all of them. Of some 120,000 clones in the sample, around 86% were seen once. The sequences come from peripheral blood, collected 28 days after the second AZD1222 dose. The receptors stem from an adult who received the AZD1222 COVID-19 vaccine.

This clone was seen more than once but under ten times. The V gene is TRBV6-2 or TRBV6-3, the J gene TRBJ2-7; tentatively, D is TRBD2 (6 bases). The germline V gene has CDR1 MNHEY and CDR2 SVGEGT. The CDR3 extends over 15 amino acids. Trimming cost V 0 bases and J 1 base, with 10 bases left between them. The CDR3 region has the DNA TGTGCCAGCAGTTACTCGGCGGAGGGGTCCTACGAGCAGTACTTC. Residues: CASSYSAEGSYEQYF.

The CDR3 protein is CASSLGTGNSPLHF. The CDR3, as DNA: TGTGCCAGCAGCCTCGGGACGGGTAATTCACCCCTCCACTTT. V gene TRBV5-6 combines with J gene TRBJ1-6; D may be TRBD1 (5 bases). The V gene lost 4 bases and the J gene lost 6 bases, with 11 bases spanning the gap. The CDR3 runs to 14 residues. CDR1 and CDR2 (germline): SGHDT, YYEEEE.

This clone was found once. V usage is TRBV4-2 and J usage is TRBJ1-5; D remains ambiguous. Germline CDR1 LGHNA, CDR2 YNFKEQ. The CDR3 runs 16 residues. The V end was cut by 0 bases, the J end by 0 bases, with 9 bases between. CDR3 loop: CASSQEGSDSNQPQHF. CDR3 DNA: TGTGCCAGCAGCCAAGAGGGGTCAGATAGCAATCAGCCCCAGCATTTT.

This clone was seen once. V is TRBV5-1 and J is TRBJ1-1, with D uncertain. The V end was cut by 0 bases, the J end by 5 bases, with 5 bases between. The CDR3 loop spans 12 amino acids. Germline V gene lookup returns CDR1 SGHRS and CDR2 YFSETQ. CDR3 residues: CASSLDLTEAFF. Written as DNA, the CDR3 is TGCGCCAGCAGCTTGGACTTGACTGAAGCTTTCTTT.

The V gene is TRBV27, the J gene TRBJ2-2; 8 bases fit TRBD1. The ends lost 5 bases at V and 4 bases at J; junction bases unmatched: 6. The CDR3 runs to 15 residues. Germline V gene lookup returns CDR1 MNHEY and CDR2 SMNVEV (reference sequence). Here the CDR3 DNA reads TGTGCCAGCAGTCCCACAGGGGGTGGCACCGGGGAGCTGTTTTTT. Translation gives CASSPTGGGTGELFF.

The CDR3 is CASSPPGYGYTF. The CDR3 nucleotides read TGTGCCAGCTCACCACCTGGGTATGGCTACACCTTC. J is TRBJ1-2 and V is TRBV18; D unclear. CDR3 length: 12 residues. Trimming cost V 0 bases and J 5 bases, with 4 bases left between them. The germline V gene has CDR1 KGHSH and CDR2 LQKENI. Variable domain in full (rest from reference TRBV18 and TRBJ1-2): NAGVMQNPRHLVRRRGQEARLRCSPMKGHSHVYWYRQLPEEGLKFMVYLQKENIIDESGMPKERFSAEFPKEGPSILRIQQVVRGDSAAYFCASSPPGYGYTFGSGTRLTVV.

This chain uses TRBV11-3 with TRBJ2-7; no firm D call. The V and J ends lost 1 base and 4 bases respectively, with 5 bases between them. The CDR3 is 12 residues long. CDR1 and CDR2 from the germline V gene are SGHNT and YENEEA. As DNA, the CDR3 is TGTGCCAGCAGCTTAGCATCTTACGAGCAGTACTTC. Translating gives CASSLASYEQYF.

The rearrangement links TRBV7-9 to TRBJ2-7; D unresolved. CDR1 SEHNR and CDR2 FQNEAQ come from the germline V gene (reference sequence). The CDR3 is 13 residues long. The germline V and J ends were trimmed by 1 base and 1 base, with 5 bases remaining between them. This CDR3 reads CASSLGVSYEQYF. The CDR3, as DNA: TGTGCCAGCAGCTTAGGGGTGTCCTACGAGCAGTACTTC. The whole variable domain, filled in from reference TRBV7-9 and TRBJ2-7, reads DTGVSQNPRHKITKRGQNVTFRCDPISEHNRLYWYRQTLGQGPEFLTYFQNEAQLEKSRLLSDRFSAERPKGSFSTLEIQRTEQGDSAMYLCASSLGVSYEQYFGPGTRLTVT.

V and J are TRBV6-4 and TRBJ2-3; 7 nucleotides line up with TRBD2. This CDR3 region has 15 residues. CDR1 is MRHNA and CDR2 is SNTAGT in the germline V gene. With V trimmed by 3 bases and J by 0 bases, 3 bases remained unmatched. CDR3 nucleotide sequence: TGTGCCAGCAGTGAGGACGGGGGGAGCACAGATACGCAGTATTTT. It is translated as CASSEDGGSTDTQYF.

V is TRBV5-1 and J is TRBJ2-2; possibly TRBD1 for D (6 bases). With 2 bases removed from V and 2 bases from J, the gap between germline ends came to 16 bases. The CDR3 runs 17 residues. Germline-derived CDR1 and CDR2 are SGHRS and YFSETQ. Here the CDR3 DNA reads TGCGCCAGCAGCTTAACCGCCGGGACAACCAACACCGGGGAGCTGTTTTTT. It is translated as CASSLTAGTTNTGELFF. The whole variable domain, filled in from reference TRBV5-1 and TRBJ2-2, reads KAGVTQTPRYLIKTRGQQVTLSCSPISGHRSVSWYQQTPGQGLQFLFEYFSETQRNKGNFPGRFSGRQFSNSRSEMNVSTLELGDSALYLCASSLTAGTTNTGELFFGEGSRLTVL.

The chain recombines TRBV5-1 with TRBJ2-3, with 14 bases lining up with TRBD2. CDR1 is SGHRS, CDR2 YFSETQ, per germline. The CDR3 length is 19 residues. The junction had 10 bases not matched to a gene; V was cut back by 4 bases and J by 0 bases. The CDR3 here is CASSPEGLAGVPSTDTQYF. In nucleotides, the CDR3 is TGCGCCAGCAGCCCGGAGGGACTAGCGGGGGTTCCTAGCACAGATACGCAGTATTTT.

The rearrangement joins TRBV6-5 to TRBJ1-3; 7 bases line up with TRBD1. This CDR3 contains 15 residues. Germline loops: CDR1 MNHEY, CDR2 SVGAGI. The V segment lost 5 bases and the J segment 4 bases; nucleotides outside the gene matches: 8. The CDR3 nucleotides are TGTGCCAGCAGTAACGACAGGGCTGCGGGAAACACCATATATTTT. It yields the protein CASSNDRAAGNTIYF.

Only a few counts were recorded for this clone. The J gene is TRBJ1-1, the V gene TRBV28, with D perhaps matching TRBD1 (6 bases). CDR3 size: 15 residues. Trimming took 5 bases from V and 5 from J, leaving 18 bases between them. The germline CDR1 and CDR2 sequences are MDHEN and SYDVKM. The CDR3 protein is CASSPGGQWGTEAFF. The CDR3 coding sequence is TGTGCCAGCAGTCCTGGGGGGCAGTGGGGGACTGAAGCTTTCTTT.

The chain carries TRBV4-2 and TRBJ1-5, with TRBD1 identical over 10 bases. J was trimmed by 4 bases and V by 0 bases; bases with no gene match: 3. CDR1 and CDR2 from the germline V gene are LGHNA and YNFKEQ. The CDR3 has 16 residues. Written as DNA, the CDR3 is TGTGCCAGCAGCCAAGATGACAGGGGGCGGAATCAGCCCCAGCATTTT. This codes for CASSQDDRGRNQPQHF.